Listed below are T cell receptor beta chains from one sample, sequenced in a study of blood T cell repertoires in COVID-19. Generated by immunoSEQ multiplex PCR, the TCRdb table keeps only in-frame clones and is missing some. The table includes 300,000 or so clones, 89% detected once. The sample consisted of PBMCs or T cells enriched from blood (not recorded which). The receptor set was obtained from a woman aged 45-65 years who had been exposed to COVID-19. CDR3s include the opening cysteine and the closing phenylalanine or tryptophan. The order of the fields is J gene, D gene, V gene, clone size, CDR3 protein, CDR3 DNA. The D gene is left open where the match is weak. Part of the rows lack a size; the others show once, few, many or a class for expanded clones.

TRBJ1-5 - TRBV7-9 - CASSLTGLAGPQHF TGTGCCAGCAGCTTAACAGGGCTAGCAGGGCCCCAGCATTTT
TRBJ2-5 - TRBV9 - CASSASPQETQYF TGTGCCAGCAGCGCTAGCCCACAAGAGACCCAGTACTTC
TRBJ1-1 - TRBV4-1 - CASSQGQADYEAFF TGCGCCAGCAGCCAGGGCCAGGCAGATTATGAAGCTTTCTTT
TRBJ1-1 TRBD1 TRBV6-5 once CASPRRQGGNTEAFF TGTGCCAGTCCCAGACGACAGGGGGGGAACACTGAAGCTTTCTTT
TRBJ1-2 - TRBV7-8 - CASSLGRDWANYGYTF TGTGCCAGCAGCTTAGGGCGGGACTGGGCTAACTATGGCTACACCTTC
TRBJ1-1 - TRBV14 - CASSQVTRFGEAFF TGTGCCAGCAGCCAAGTAACAAGATTCGGGGAAGCTTTCTTT
TRBJ1-5 TRBD1 TRBV2 - CASSRTGSNQPQHF TGTGCCAGCAGCAGGACAGGAAGCAATCAGCCCCAGCATTTT
TRBJ1-5 - TRBV30 - CAWGGRNQPQHF TGTGCCTGGGGTGGCCGCAATCAGCCCCAGCATTTT
TRBJ1-3 - TRBV21-1 - CASTNRGHYGNTIYF TGTGCCAGCACCAACAGGGGGCATTATGGAAACACCATATATTTT
TRBJ2-7 - TRBV3-1/TRBV3-2 - CASSQVGGASHYEQYF TGTGCCAGCAGCCAAGTTGGCGGGGCCTCCCACTACGAGCAGTACTTC
TRBJ1-1 - TRBV6-5 - CASIFRGHLNTEAFF TGTGCCAGTATATTTAGGGGACACTTGAACACTGAAGCTTTCTTT
TRBJ1-4 - TRBV4-1 - CASSQSSRYEKLFF TGCGCCAGCAGCCAATCCAGTCGATATGAAAAACTGTTTTTT
TRBJ2-7 TRBD1 TRBV6-5 few CASSRWTGASYEQYF TGTGCCAGCAGCCGGTGGACAGGGGCCTCCTACGAGCAGTACTTC
TRBJ1-1 TRBD1 TRBV5-1 - CASSLYGTGNTEAFF TGCGCCAGCAGCTTGTATGGGACAGGGAACACTGAAGCTTTCTTT
TRBJ2-5 - TRBV28 - CASSPGGQSLETQYF TGTGCCAGCAGTCCGGGAGGACAGTCTTTGGAGACCCAGTACTTC
TRBJ1-1 - TRBV19 many CASSIWGQTNTEAFF TGTGCCAGTAGTATATGGGGACAAACAAACACTGAAGCTTTCTTT
TRBJ1-4 TRBD1 TRBV5-1 - CASSKGQGGEKLFF TGCGCCAGCAGCAAGGGACAGGGCGGTGAAAAACTGTTTTTT
TRBJ2-5 TRBD2 TRBV3-1/TRBV3-2 - CASSPGGTIQETQYF TGTGCCAGCAGCCCGGGGGGGACGATACAAGAGACCCAGTACTTC
TRBJ2-7 - TRBV7-9 - CASSLDLVYEQYF TGTGCCAGCAGCTTAGATCTAGTTTACGAGCAGTACTTC
TRBJ1-6 TRBD1 TRBV7-7 few CASSLGDSHNSPLHF TGTGCTAGCAGCTTAGGGGACAGCCATAATTCACCCCTCCACTTT
TRBJ2-3 TRBD2 TRBV29-1 - CSVAVSGGTQYF TGCAGCGTTGCAGTTTCGGGGGGTACGCAGTATTTT
TRBJ2-7 TRBD2 TRBV5-1 - CASTQPLAGAEQYF TGCGCCAGCACCCAACCGCTAGCGGGGGCCGAGCAGTACTTC
TRBJ2-3 - TRBV30 - CAWSHGEDTQYF TGTGCCTGGAGTCACGGGGAAGATACGCAGTATTTT
TRBJ1-5 TRBD1 TRBV20-1 - CSASRRGQGNNQPQHF TGCAGTGCTAGTAGGAGGGGGCAGGGAAATAATCAGCCCCAGCATTTT
TRBJ1-6 - TRBV28 once CASRQGRNSPLHF TGTGCCAGCAGACAAGGGAGGAATTCACCCCTCCACTTT
TRBJ2-5 TRBD1 TRBV18 - CASSPGQGGETQYF TGTGCCAGCTCACCCGGACAGGGAGGAGAGACCCAGTACTTC
TRBJ1-2 - TRBV30 - CAWSVGGVYGYTF TGTGCCTGGAGTGTCGGGGGGGTCTATGGCTACACCTTC
TRBJ2-7 TRBD1 TRBV7-8 once CASSLGQGFTYEQYF TGTGCCAGCAGCTTAGGACAGGGATTTACCTACGAGCAGTACTTC
TRBJ2-3 - TRBV4-2 - CASSQEDTWRGTDTQYF TGTGCCAGCAGCCAAGAGGATACTTGGAGGGGCACAGATACGCAGTATTTT
TRBJ2-3 - TRBV18 - CASSPRRGGTDTQYF TGTGCCAGCTCACCTAGGCGGGGCGGTACAGATACGCAGTATTTT
TRBJ1-2 TRBD1 TRBV5-1 - CASSTSQGGSGYTF TGCGCCAGCAGCACATCACAGGGGGGCTCTGGCTACACCTTC
TRBJ2-7 - TRBV30 - CAWSVKGVHEQYF TGTGCCTGGAGTGTAAAGGGGGTCCACGAGCAGTACTTC
TRBJ2-1 TRBD2 TRBV12-5 - CASGLLRGDQYSYNEQFF TGTGCTAGTGGTTTGTTGCGGGGGGATCAATACTCCTACAATGAGCAGTTCTTC
TRBJ1-1 TRBD1 TRBV27 once CASGRGHTEAFF TGTGCCAGCGGCAGGGGGCACACTGAAGCTTTCTTT
TRBJ1-1 - TRBV19 - CASSIAGTSLGAFF TGTGCCAGTAGTATCGCTGGGACATCCCTGGGAGCTTTCTTT
TRBJ2-3 - TRBV25-1 - CASSAVGGYTDTQYF TGTGCCAGCAGCGCTGTTGGGGGGTACACAGATACGCAGTATTTT
TRBJ1-2 TRBD1 TRBV4-2 - CASSQDTGTGTNYGYTF TGTGCCAGCAGCCAAGACACCGGGACAGGGACTAACTATGGCTACACCTTC
TRBJ1-2 - TRBV5-4 - CASIKDGRGYGYTF TGTGCCAGCATCAAGGACGGGAGAGGGTATGGCTACACCTTC
TRBJ1-6 TRBD1 TRBV3-1/TRBV3-2 - CASSHLGQGNSPLHF TGTGCCAGCAGCCATTTGGGACAGGGAAATTCACCCCTCCACTTT
TRBJ1-1 - TRBV4-1 - CASRRQGTEAFF TGCGCCAGCAGAAGACAAGGAACAGAAGCTTTCTTT
TRBJ1-1 TRBD1 TRBV19 - CASTVQKTGGFTEAFF TGTGCCAGTACTGTGCAAAAAACAGGGGGCTTCACTGAAGCTTTCTTT
TRBJ2-7 TRBD2 TRBV6-5 - CASSRLAGGTYEQYF TGTGCCAGCAGTCGACTAGCGGGGGGCACCTACGAGCAGTACTTC
TRBJ1-6 - TRBV6-5 - CASSFTTPSESPLHF TGTGCCAGCAGTTTCACGACACCATCTGAATCACCCCTCCACTTT
TRBJ1-2 TRBD1 TRBV10-3 - CAISEVQGASGYTF TGTGCCATCAGTGAAGTCCAGGGGGCTAGTGGCTACACCTTC
TRBJ1-2 TRBD1 TRBV7-9 - CASSPPGQGVYTF TGTGCCAGCAGCCCTCCGGGACAGGGAGTCTACACCTTC
TRBJ2-5 TRBD2 TRBV4-1 few CASSQSPAGGHETQYF TGCGCCAGCAGCCAAAGCCCAGCGGGGGGCCACGAGACCCAGTACTTC
TRBJ1-1 TRBD1 TRBV2 - CASDRGEGTEAFF TGTGCCAGCGACAGGGGGGAGGGCACTGAAGCTTTCTTT
TRBJ1-6 - TRBV10-3 - CAISESSTAGDSPLHF TGTGCCATCAGTGAGTCTAGTACGGCAGGGGATTCACCCCTCCACTTT
TRBJ2-6 TRBD2 TRBV7-9 - CASSLVGGAQSGANVLTF TGTGCCAGCAGCTTAGTCGGGGGGGCGCAATCTGGGGCCAACGTCCTGACTTTC
TRBJ1-4 TRBD1 TRBV12-3/TRBV12-4 - CASSRQGAEKLFF TGTGCCAGCAGTAGGCAGGGGGCAGAAAAACTGTTTTTT
TRBJ1-6 - TRBV7-6 - CASSSDNNSPLHF TGTGCCAGCAGCTCGGACAATAATTCACCCCTCCACTTT
TRBJ1-5 TRBD1 TRBV4-1 - CASSQQGQGNQPQHF TGCGCCAGCAGCCAACAGGGACAGGGGAATCAGCCCCAGCATTTT
TRBJ2-1 TRBD2 TRBV27 once CASSPNLGTTERNEQFF TGTGCCAGCAGTCCAAATCTCGGGACTACAGAGAGGAATGAGCAGTTCTTC
TRBJ1-5 - TRBV25-1 - CASSESGFQPQHF TGTGCCAGCAGTGAATCGGGGTTCCAGCCCCAGCATTTT
TRBJ1-1 TRBD1 TRBV7-8 - CASSSGQGNTEAFF TGTGCCAGCAGCTCTGGACAGGGGAACACTGAAGCTTTCTTT
TRBJ1-2 TRBD1 TRBV28 once CASSYRQGMKGYTF TGTGCCAGCAGTTACCGACAGGGTATGAAAGGCTACACCTTC
TRBJ2-1 - TRBV5-1 - CASSLGLAITDEQFF TGCGCCAGCAGCTTGGGATTAGCGATTACGGATGAGCAGTTCTTC